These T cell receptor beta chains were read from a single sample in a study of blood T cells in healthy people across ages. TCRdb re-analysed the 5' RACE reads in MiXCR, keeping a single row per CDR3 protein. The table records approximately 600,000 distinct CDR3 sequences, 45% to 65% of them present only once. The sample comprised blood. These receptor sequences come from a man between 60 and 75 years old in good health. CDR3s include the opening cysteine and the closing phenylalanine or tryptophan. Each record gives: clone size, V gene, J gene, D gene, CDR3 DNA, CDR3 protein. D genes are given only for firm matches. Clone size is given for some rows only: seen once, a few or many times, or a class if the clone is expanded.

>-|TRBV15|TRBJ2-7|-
TGTGCCACCAGCAGAGATTACCAGTCCCGAGATGGGCAGTACTTC
CATSRDYQSRDGQYF
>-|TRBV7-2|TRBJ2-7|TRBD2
TGTGCCAGCAGCTTAGCGACCGGGGGGGCCTACGAGCAGTACTTC
CASSLATGGAYEQYF
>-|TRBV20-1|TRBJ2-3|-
TGCAGTGCTGCGGGATCTAGCACAGATACGCAGTATTTT
CSAAGSSTDTQYF
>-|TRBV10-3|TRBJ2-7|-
TGTGCCATCAGGTCGCAGGGCTACGAGCAGTACTTC
CAIRSQGYEQYF
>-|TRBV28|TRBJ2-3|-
TGTGCCAGCATGTCGACACTGACGACAGGGCTGGGGGGTACGCAGTATTTT
CASMSTLTTGLGGTQYF
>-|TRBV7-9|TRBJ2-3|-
TGTGCCAGCAGCTTATCGGCCACAGATACGCAGTATTTT
CASSLSATDTQYF
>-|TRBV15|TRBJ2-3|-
TGTGCCACCAACCGGGGGAGCACAGATACGCAGTATTTT
CATNRGSTDTQYF
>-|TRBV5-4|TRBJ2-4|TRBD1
TGTGCCAGCAGTCCGGGACAGGGATGGGCCAAAAACATTCAGTACTTC
CASSPGQGWAKNIQYF
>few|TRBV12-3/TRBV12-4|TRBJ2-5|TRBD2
TGTGCCAGCACTGCGGGGGGGTCGACCCAGTACTTC
CASTAGGSTQYF
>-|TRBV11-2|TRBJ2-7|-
TGTGCCAGCAGCCCCGGACAGCCCCTCTACGAGCAGTACTTC
CASSPGQPLYEQYF
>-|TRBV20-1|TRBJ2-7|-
TGCAGTGCTACAACCCCGGGGAACTCCTACGAGCAGTACTTC
CSATTPGNSYEQYF
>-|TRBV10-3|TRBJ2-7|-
TGTGCCATCAGCGGGGACTTCTACGAGCAGTACTTC
CAISGDFYEQYF
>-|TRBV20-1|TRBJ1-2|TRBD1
TGCAGTGCTAGTTGGGGACAGGGCTATGGCTACACCTTC
CSASWGQGYGYTF